The 8 T cell receptor beta chains in this list originate from one sample, sequenced in a study of cytotoxic CD8 clonotypes in ibrutinib-treated CLL. TCRdb's table, derived via immunoSEQ multiplex PCR, lists solely in-frame clones and lacks some. Here the sample spans some 200,000 clones, 70% being singletons. Sequencing used PBMCs, obtained after 12 months of ibrutinib treatment. Source of these receptors: a human donor with chronic lymphocytic leukemia.

The table lists this clone with a few counts. This chain connects TRBV27 to TRBJ1-1, with 7 positions matching TRBD1. The J segment lost 6 bases and the V segment lost 5 bases, leaving 9 bases of the junction unmatched. CDR3 length equals 14 residues. Looked up from germline, CDR1 is MNHEY and CDR2 is SMNVEV (reference sequence). The CDR3 DNA is TGTGCCAGCAGTCCTGCAAGGGGGCTCGCTGAAGCTTTCTTT. Protein product: CASSPARGLAEAFF.

The gene calls are TRBV5-1 and TRBJ2-7, with D perhaps TRBD1 (6 bases). The CDR3 runs 14 residues. Germline values: CDR1 SGHRS, CDR2 YFSETQ. Trimming took off 3 bases at V and 5 bases at J, with 15 bases between the two ends. The CDR3 sequence: CASSYRDVVDEQYF. As DNA, the CDR3 is TGCGCCAGCAGCTACAGGGACGTAGTGGACGAGCAGTACTTC. The full variable domain, its missing parts supplied by reference TRBV5-1 and TRBJ2-7, is KAGVTQTPRYLIKTRGQQVTLSCSPISGHRSVSWYQQTPGQGLQFLFEYFSETQRNKGNFPGRFSGRQFSNSRSEMNVSTLELGDSALYLCASSYRDVVDEQYFGPGTRLTVT.

The rearrangement links TRBV13 to TRBJ2-4; TRBD2 matches 10 bases. V was pared by 5 bases and J by 1 base, with 17 bases of the junction left unmatched. CDR3 length: 20 amino acids. Germline V gene sequence: CDR1 PRHDT, CDR2 FYEKMQ (reference sequence). CDR3 protein: CASSRDTGLADIKAKNIQYF. The CDR3 DNA reads as TGTGCCAGCAGCCGGGACACCGGACTAGCGGACATTAAGGCCAAAAACATTCAGTACTTC.

The chain couples TRBV18 to TRBJ2-3; 8 bases are a match to TRBD1. CDR3 length equals 15 residues. CDR1 is KGHSH and CDR2 is LQKENI in the germline V gene. With 1 base clipped from V and 0 bases from J, the junction kept 0 bases outside the gene matches. Here the CDR3 reads CASSPRQGSTDTQYF. In DNA, the CDR3 is TGTGCCAGCTCACCACGACAGGGGAGCACAGATACGCAGTATTTT.

J is TRBJ1-2 and V is TRBV15; no reliable D call. The CDR3 spans 15 residues. The germline V gene has CDR1 LNHNV and CDR2 YYDKDF (reference sequence). V was pared by 0 bases and J by 4 bases, with 12 bases between. CDR3 DNA sequence: TGTGCCACCAGCAGAGACGGTGATTCTTTCTATGGCTACACCTTC. It specifies CATSRDGDSFYGYTF.

The rearrangement uses TRBV7-9 and TRBJ1-2; no clear D. CDR1 is SEHNR and CDR2 is FQNEAQ in the germline V gene (reference sequence). There are 14 residues in the CDR3. V was cut by 5 bases and J by 1 base, with 11 bases left in between. CDR3 sequence reads: CASSPGGFNYGYTF. Here the CDR3 DNA reads TGTGCCAGCAGCCCAGGAGGGTTTAACTATGGCTACACCTTC.

The chain is built from TRBV6-6 and TRBJ2-5, with D perhaps assigned TRBD1 or TRBD2 (5 bases each). Germline assignment: CDR1 MNHNY and CDR2 SVGAGI (reference sequence). The CDR3 runs 13 residues. With 8 bases removed from V and 2 bases from J, the gap between germline ends came to 12 bases. CDR3 sequence (DNA): TGTGCCAGCTCCCGGGGCTGGCAAGAGACCCAGTACTTC. Protein: CASSRGWQETQYF.

This chain joins TRBV28 and TRBJ1-5; no clear D. This CDR3 comprises 13 residues. Germline V gene lookup returns CDR1 MDHEN and CDR2 SYDVKM. V lost 5 bases and J lost 2, with 7 bases in between. CDR3 sequence (DNA): TGTGCCAGCAGTCCAAGGGGCAATCAGCCCCAGCATTTT. Its translation is CASSPRGNQPQHF.